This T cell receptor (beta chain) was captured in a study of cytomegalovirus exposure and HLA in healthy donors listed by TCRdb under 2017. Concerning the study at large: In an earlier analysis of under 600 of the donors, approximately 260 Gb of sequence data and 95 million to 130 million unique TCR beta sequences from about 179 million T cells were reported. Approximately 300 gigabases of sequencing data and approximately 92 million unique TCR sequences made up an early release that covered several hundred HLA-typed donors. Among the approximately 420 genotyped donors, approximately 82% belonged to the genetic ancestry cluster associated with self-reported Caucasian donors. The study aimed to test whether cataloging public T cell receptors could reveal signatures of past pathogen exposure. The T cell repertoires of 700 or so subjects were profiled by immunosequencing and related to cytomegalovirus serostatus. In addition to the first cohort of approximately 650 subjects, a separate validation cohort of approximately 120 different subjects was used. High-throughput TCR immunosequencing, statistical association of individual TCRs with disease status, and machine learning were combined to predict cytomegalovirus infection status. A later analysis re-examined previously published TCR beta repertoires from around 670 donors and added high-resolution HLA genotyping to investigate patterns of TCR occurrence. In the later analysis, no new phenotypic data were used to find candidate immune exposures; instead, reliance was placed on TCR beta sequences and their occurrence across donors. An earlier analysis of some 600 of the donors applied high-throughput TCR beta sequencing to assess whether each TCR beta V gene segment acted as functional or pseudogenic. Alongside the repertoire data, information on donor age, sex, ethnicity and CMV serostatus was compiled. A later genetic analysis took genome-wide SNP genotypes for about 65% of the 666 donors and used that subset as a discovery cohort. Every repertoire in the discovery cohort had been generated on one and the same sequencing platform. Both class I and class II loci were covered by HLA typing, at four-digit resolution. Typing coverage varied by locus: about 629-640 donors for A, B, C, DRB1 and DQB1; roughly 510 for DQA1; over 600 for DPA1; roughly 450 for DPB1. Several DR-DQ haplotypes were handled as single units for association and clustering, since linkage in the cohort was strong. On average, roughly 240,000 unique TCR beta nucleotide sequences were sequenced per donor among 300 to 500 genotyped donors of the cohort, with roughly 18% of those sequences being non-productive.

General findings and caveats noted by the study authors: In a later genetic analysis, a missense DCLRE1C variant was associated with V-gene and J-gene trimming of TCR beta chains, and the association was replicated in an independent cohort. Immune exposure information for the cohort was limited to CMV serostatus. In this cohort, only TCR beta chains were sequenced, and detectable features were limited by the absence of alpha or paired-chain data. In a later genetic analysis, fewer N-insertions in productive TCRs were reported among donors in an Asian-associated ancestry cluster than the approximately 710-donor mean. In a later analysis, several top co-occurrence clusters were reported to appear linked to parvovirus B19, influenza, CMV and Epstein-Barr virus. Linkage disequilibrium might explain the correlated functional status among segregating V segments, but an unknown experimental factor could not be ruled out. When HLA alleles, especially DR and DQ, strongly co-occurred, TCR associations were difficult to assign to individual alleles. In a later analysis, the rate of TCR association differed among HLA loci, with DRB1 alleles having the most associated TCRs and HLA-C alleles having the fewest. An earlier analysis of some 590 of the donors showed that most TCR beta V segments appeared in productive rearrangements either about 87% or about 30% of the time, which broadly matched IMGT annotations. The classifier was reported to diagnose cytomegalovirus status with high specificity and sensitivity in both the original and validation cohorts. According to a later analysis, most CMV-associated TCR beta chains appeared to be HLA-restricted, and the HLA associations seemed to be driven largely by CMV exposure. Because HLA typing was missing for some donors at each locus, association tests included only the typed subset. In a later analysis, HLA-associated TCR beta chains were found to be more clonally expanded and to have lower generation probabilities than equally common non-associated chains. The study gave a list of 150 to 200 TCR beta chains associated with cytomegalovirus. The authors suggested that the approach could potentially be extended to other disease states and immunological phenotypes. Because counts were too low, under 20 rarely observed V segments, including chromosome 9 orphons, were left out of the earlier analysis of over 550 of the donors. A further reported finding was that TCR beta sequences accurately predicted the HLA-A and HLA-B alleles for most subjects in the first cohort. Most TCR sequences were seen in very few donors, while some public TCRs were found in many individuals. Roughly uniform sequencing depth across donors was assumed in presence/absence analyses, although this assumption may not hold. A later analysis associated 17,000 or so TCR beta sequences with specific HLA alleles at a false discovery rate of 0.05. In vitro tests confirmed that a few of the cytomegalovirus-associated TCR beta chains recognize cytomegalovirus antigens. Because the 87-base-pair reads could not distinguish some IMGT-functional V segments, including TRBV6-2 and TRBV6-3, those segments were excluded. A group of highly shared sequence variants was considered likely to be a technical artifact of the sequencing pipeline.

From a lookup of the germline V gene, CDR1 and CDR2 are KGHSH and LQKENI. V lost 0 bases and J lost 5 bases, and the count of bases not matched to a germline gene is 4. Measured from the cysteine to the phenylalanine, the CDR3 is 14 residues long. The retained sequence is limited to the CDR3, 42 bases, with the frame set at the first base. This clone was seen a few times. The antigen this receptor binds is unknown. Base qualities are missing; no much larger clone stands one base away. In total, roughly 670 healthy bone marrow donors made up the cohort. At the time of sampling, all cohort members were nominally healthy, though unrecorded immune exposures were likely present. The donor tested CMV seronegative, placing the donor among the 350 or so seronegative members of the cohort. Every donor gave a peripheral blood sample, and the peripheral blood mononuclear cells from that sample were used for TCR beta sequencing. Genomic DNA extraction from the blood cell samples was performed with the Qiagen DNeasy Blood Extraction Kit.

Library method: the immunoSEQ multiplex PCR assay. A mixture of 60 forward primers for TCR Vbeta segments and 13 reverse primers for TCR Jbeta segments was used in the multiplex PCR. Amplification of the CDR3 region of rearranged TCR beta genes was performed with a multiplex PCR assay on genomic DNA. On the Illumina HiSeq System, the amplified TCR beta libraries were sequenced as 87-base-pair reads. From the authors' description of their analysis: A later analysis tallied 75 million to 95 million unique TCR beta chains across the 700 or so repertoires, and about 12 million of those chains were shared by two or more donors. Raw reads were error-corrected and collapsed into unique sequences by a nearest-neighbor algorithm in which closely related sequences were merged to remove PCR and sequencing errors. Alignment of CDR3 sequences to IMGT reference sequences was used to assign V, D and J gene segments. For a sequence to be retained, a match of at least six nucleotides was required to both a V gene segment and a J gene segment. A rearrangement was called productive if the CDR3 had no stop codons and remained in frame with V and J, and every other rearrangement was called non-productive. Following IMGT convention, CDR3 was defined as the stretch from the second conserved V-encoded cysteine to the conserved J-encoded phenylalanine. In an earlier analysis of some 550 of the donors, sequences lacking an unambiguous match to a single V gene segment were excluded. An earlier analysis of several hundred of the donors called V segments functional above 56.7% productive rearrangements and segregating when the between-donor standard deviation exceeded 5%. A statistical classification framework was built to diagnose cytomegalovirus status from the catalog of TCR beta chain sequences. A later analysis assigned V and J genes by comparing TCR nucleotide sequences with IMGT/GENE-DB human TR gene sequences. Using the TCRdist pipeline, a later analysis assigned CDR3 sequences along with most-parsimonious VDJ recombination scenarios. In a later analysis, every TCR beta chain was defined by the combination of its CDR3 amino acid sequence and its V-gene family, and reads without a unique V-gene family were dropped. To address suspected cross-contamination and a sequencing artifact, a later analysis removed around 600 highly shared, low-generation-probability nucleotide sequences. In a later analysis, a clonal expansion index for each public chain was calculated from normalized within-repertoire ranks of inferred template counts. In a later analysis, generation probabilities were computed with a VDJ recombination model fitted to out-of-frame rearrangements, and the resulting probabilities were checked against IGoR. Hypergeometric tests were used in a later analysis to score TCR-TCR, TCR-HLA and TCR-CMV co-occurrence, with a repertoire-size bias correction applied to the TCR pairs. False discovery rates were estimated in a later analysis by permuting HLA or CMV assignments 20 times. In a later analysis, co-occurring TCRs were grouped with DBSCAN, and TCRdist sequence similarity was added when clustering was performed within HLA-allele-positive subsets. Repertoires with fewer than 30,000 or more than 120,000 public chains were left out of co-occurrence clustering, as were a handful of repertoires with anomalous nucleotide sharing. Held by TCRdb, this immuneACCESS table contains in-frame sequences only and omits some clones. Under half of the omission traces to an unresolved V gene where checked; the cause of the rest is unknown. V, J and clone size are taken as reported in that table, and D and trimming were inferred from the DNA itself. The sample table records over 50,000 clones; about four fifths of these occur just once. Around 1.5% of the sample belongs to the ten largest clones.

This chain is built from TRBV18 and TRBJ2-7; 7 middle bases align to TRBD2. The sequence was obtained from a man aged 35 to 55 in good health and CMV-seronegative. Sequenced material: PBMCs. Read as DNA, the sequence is TGTGCCAGCTCACCACCGGGGAGGGACCACGAGCAGTACTTC. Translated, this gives CASSPPGRDHEQYF.